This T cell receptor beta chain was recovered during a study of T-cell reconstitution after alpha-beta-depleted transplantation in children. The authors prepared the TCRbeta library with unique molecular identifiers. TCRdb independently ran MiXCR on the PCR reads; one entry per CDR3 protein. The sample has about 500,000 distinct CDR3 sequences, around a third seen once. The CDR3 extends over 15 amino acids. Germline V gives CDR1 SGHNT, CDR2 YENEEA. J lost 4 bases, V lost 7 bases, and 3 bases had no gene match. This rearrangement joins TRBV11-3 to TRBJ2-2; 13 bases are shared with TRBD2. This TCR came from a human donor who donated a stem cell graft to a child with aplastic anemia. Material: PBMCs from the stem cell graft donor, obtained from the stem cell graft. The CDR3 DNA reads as TGTGCCAGCAACCGACTAGCGGGAGGCACCGGGGAGCTGTTTTTT. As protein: CASNRLAGGTGELFF.